A selection of T cell receptor beta chains follows, all from one sample in a study of T cell responses to AZD1222 COVID-19 vaccine. Profiled with immunoSEQ multiplex PCR; TCRdb holds only in-frame clones, not every one. Among fewer than 110,000 clones listed, over 70% were seen once. The sequenced sample was peripheral blood, obtained on day 0 of AZD1222 vaccination. The origin of the receptors is an adult in good health. Both conserved end residues are part of each CDR3. A D gene is named only where the DNA matches it firmly. Rows give clone size only sometimes, using once, few, many, or a class for an expanded clone.

v_call	clone_size	d_call	j_call	cdr3_nt	cdr3_aa
TRBV15	-	TRBD2	TRBJ2-1	TGTGCCACCAGCAGAGTAAGCGGGAGGCGGTACAATGAGCAGTTCTTC	CATSRVSGRRYNEQFF
TRBV29-1	-	TRBD1	TRBJ1-2	TGCAGCGGCCTGGGGACAGCCTATGGCTACACCTTC	CSGLGTAYGYTF
TRBV2	once	TRBD1	TRBJ1-2	TGTGCCAGCAGTCCTCCCGGGACAGGGCTGGCTAGGACCTTC	CASSPPGTGLARTF
TRBV6-5	-	TRBD1	TRBJ2-3	TGTGCCAGCGCCCGACAGGGATCCCTCACAGATACGCAGTATTTT	CASARQGSLTDTQYF
TRBV5-5	-	-	TRBJ1-1	TGTGCCAGCAGCCGGACCGAGCCCACTGAAGCTTTCTTT	CASSRTEPTEAFF
TRBV19	-	TRBD1	TRBJ2-7	TGTGCCACTCGGACAGGTCTCGAGCAGTACTTC	CATRTGLEQYF
TRBV28	-	-	TRBJ1-3	TGTGCCAGCAACGAAATCGGAAACACCATATATTTT	CASNEIGNTIYF
TRBV5-8	once	TRBD1	TRBJ2-3	TGTGCCAGCAGCTGGACGGGACAGGGCACAGATACGCAGTATTTT	CASSWTGQGTDTQYF
TRBV28	-	TRBD1	TRBJ1-4	TGTGCCAGCAGTCGCGACAGGGGAAAGGTAAAACTGTTTTTT	CASSRDRGKVKLFF
TRBV7-9	few	-	TRBJ2-7	TGTGCCAGCAGCTTAGCCGGCGGGGCTAGCTCCTACGAGCAGTACTTC	CASSLAGGASSYEQYF
TRBV19	-	-	TRBJ2-2	TGTGCCAGTGTGACCCAGCGGACCGGGGAGCTGTTTTTT	CASVTQRTGELFF
TRBV7-2	-	-	TRBJ2-5	TGTGCCAGCAGCCCACAATCCAGCCGGGAGACCCAGTACTTC	CASSPQSSRETQYF
TRBV7-2	-	TRBD1	TRBJ1-3	TGTGCCAGCAGACCTGGACAGGTCGGAAACACCATATATTTT	CASRPGQVGNTIYF
TRBV6-5	-	-	TRBJ1-1	TGTGCCAGCAGTCACTCACTTGCGGGTGGGAACACTGAAGCTTTCTTT	CASSHSLAGGNTEAFF
TRBV18	-	TRBD1	TRBJ2-2	TGTGCCAGCTCACAGAACAGGGGTAACACCGGGGAGCTGTTTTTT	CASSQNRGNTGELFF
TRBV20-1	-	-	TRBJ1-1	TGCAGTTCTGGGGAGAACACTGAAGCTTTCTTT	CSSGENTEAFF
TRBV5-1	-	TRBD1	TRBJ2-5	TGCGCCAGCAGCTTCTCTCCGATAGGACAGGGGGCAAAGGGAGAGACCCAGTACTTC	CASSFSPIGQGAKGETQYF
TRBV24-1	-	-	TRBJ2-3	TGTGCCACCAGTGAGGGAACCACAGATACGCAGTATTTT	CATSEGTTDTQYF
TRBV6-1	-	-	TRBJ2-6	TGTGCCAGCAGTGAATCCCACTCTGGGGCCAACGTCCTGACTTTC	CASSESHSGANVLTF
TRBV4-3	once	TRBD1	TRBJ1-5	TGCGCCAGCAGCCAAGATCTTTCAGGGGGTAGCAATCAGCCCCAGCATTTT	CASSQDLSGGSNQPQHF
TRBV24-1	-	TRBD2	TRBJ2-5	TGTGCCACCAGTGATTTGCCGTCTAGCGGGAGGGGGGAGACCCAGTACTTC	CATSDLPSSGRGETQYF
TRBV11-2	-	-	TRBJ1-1	TGTGCCAGCAGCCCCGTCTTTAGTGGCACTGAAGCTTTCTTT	CASSPVFSGTEAFF
TRBV7-3	-	TRBD1	TRBJ2-2	TGTGCCAGCAGCCGAGGGACAGCGAACACCGGGGAGCTGTTTTTT	CASSRGTANTGELFF
TRBV7-8	-	-	TRBJ1-6	TGTGCCAGCAGCTTAGAAGGTTATTCACCCCTCCACTTT	CASSLEGYSPLHF
TRBV7-2	few	TRBD1	TRBJ2-2	TGTGCCAGCAGCTGGAACAGGGGGTACACCGGGGAGCTGTTTTTT	CASSWNRGYTGELFF
TRBV5-1	-	-	TRBJ1-2	TGCGCCAGCAGCTACCGGGCCACAGATGGCTACACCTTC	CASSYRATDGYTF
TRBV7-2	-	TRBD1	TRBJ2-5	TGTGCCAGCAGCCCACGGACAGGGGCAGAGACCCAGTACTTC	CASSPRTGAETQYF
TRBV3-1/TRBV3-2	-	-	TRBJ1-1	TGTGCCAGCAGCCAAGTAGCGACTAACACTGAAGCTTTCTTT	CASSQVATNTEAFF
TRBV7-9	-	-	TRBJ2-1	TGTGCCAGCAGCCAGCTGGGGGGCCGCTACAATGAGCAGTTCTTC	CASSQLGGRYNEQFF
TRBV3-1/TRBV3-2	-	-	TRBJ1-4	TGTGCCAGCAGCCAAGGGCAGGCCCTGAGGGAAAAACTGTTTTTT	CASSQGQALREKLFF
TRBV7-2	-	-	TRBJ2-5	TGTGCCAGCAGCTCGACAGGGAGGCAAGAGACCCAGTACTTC	CASSSTGRQETQYF
TRBV7-2	-	TRBD1	TRBJ2-7	TGTGCCAGCAGCTTAGGGCCCAGGGGGACAGGGGAGCAGTACTTC	CASSLGPRGTGEQYF
TRBV18	-	-	TRBJ1-6	TGTGCCAGCTCACCGGTCCGGGACCGGCCAGTCCCCCTCCACTTT	CASSPVRDRPVPLHF
TRBV27	once	-	TRBJ1-5	TGTGCCAGCAGTCGGGGCGTTAGCAATCAGCCCCAGCATTTT	CASSRGVSNQPQHF
TRBV6-6	-	-	TRBJ1-2	TGTGCCAGCACCCCCATTGGAGGGATTAACTATGGCTACACCTTC	CASTPIGGINYGYTF
TRBV15	-	TRBD1	TRBJ1-1	TGTGCCACCAGCAGAGTCACAGGGGGTGGCACTGAAGCTTTCTTT	CATSRVTGGGTEAFF